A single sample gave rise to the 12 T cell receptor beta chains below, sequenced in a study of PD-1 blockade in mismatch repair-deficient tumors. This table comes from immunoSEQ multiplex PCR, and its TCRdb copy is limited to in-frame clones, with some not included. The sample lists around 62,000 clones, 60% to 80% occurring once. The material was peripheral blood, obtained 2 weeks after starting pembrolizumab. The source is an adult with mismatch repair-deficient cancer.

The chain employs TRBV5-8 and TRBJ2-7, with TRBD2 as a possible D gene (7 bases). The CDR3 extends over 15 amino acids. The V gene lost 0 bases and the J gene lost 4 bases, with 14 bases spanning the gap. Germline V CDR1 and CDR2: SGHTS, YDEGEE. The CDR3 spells CASSLAKGGRYEQYF. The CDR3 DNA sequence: TGTGCCAGCAGCTTGGCCAAGGGGGGGAGATACGAGCAGTACTTC.

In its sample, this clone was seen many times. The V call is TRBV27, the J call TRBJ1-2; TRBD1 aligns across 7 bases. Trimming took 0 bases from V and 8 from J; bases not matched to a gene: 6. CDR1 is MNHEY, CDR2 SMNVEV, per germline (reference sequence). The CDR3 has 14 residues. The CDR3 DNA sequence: TGTGCCAGCAGTTTATCGTGGCAGGGACAGGGCTACACCTTC. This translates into CASSLSWQGQGYTF.

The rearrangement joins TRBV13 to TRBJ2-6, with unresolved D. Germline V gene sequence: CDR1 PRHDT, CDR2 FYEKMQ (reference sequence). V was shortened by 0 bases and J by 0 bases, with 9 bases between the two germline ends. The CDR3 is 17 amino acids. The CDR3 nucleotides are TGTGCCAGCAGCTTAGGGGCAGCCGGCTCTGGGGCCAACGTCCTGACTTTC. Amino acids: CASSLGAAGSGANVLTF.

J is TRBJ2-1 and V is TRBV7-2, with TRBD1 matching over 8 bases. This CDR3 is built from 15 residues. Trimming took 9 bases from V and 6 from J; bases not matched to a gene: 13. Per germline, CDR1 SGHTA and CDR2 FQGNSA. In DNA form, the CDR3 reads TGTGCCAGTAAGAAGTCCGGGACAGGTAGCAATGAGCAGTTCTTC. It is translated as CASKKSGTGSNEQFF.

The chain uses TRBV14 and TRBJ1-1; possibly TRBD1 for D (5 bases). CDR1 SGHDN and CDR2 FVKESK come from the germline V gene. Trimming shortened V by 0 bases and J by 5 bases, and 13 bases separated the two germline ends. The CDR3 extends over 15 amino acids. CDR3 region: CASSQDLGQGTEAFF. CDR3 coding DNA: TGTGCCAGCAGCCAAGACCTGGGGCAGGGAACTGAAGCTTTCTTT.

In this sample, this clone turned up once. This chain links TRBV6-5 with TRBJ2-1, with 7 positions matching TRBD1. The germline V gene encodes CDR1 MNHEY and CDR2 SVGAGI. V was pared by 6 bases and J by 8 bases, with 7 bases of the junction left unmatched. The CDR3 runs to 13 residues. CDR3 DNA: TGTGCCAGCAGCCCCCTCACAGGGGATGAGCAGTTCTTC. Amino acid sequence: CASSPLTGDEQFF.

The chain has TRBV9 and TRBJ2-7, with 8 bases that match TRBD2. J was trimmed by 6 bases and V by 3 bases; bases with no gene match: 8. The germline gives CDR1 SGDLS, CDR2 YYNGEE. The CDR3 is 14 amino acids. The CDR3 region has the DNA TGTGCCAGCAGCGCGCTCACGGGAGGGGGCGAGCAGTACTTC. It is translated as CASSALTGGGEQYF.

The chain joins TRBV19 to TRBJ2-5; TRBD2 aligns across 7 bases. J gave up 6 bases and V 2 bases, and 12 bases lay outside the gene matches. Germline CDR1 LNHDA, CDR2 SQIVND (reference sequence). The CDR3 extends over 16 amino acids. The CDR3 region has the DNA TGTGCCAGTAGTATACGCTCTAGCGGCCGTGCGCAGACCCAGTACTTC. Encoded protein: CASSIRSSGRAQTQYF.

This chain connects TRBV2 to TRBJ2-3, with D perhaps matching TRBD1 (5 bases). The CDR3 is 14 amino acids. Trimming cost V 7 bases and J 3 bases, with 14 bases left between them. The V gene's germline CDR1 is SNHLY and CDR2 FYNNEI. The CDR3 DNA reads TGTGCCAGCAAAGGGGATTCAAGGACAGATACGCAGTATTTT. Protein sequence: CASKGDSRTDTQYF.

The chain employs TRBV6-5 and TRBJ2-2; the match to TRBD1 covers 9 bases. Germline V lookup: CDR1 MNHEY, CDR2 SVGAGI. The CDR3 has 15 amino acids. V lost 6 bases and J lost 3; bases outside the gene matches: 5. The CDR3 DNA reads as TGTGCCAGCAGGTCCGGGACAGGGTACACCGGGGAGCTGTTTTTT. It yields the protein CASRSGTGYTGELFF.

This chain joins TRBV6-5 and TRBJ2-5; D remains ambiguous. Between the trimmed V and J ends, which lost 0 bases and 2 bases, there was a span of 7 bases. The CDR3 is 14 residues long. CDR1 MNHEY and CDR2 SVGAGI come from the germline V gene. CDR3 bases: TGTGCCAGCAGTTACTCCGCTCTACAAGAGACCCAGTACTTC. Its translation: CASSYSALQETQYF.

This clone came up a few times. The CDR3 bases are TGTGCCAGCAGCTTCTCGACTAGCGGGAGCCTCGAGCAGTACTTC. Encoded protein: CASSFSTSGSLEQYF. The rearrangement joins TRBV11-3 to TRBJ2-7; 12 bases agree with TRBD2. Trimming cost V 3 bases and J 6 bases; bases outside gene matches: 6. The germline gives CDR1 SGHNT, CDR2 YENEEA. CDR3 length: 15 residues.